The next 7 T cell receptor beta chains were all read from a single sample in a study of blood T cell repertoires in COVID-19. Some clones are missing from TCRdb's copy, which holds only in-frame ones; the method was immunoSEQ multiplex PCR. The sample has 150,000 to 250,000 clones, approximately 90% seen once. Input material: PBMCs or T cells enriched from blood (not recorded which). Receptors originate from a young woman who had recovered from COVID-19.

The chain uses TRBV5-1 and TRBJ2-1; TRBD2 matches 11 bases. CDR3 length equals 17 residues. V trimming: 0 bases; J trimming: 4 bases; junction bases outside the gene matches: 6. CDR1 is SGHRS, CDR2 YFSETQ, per germline. Written as DNA, the CDR3 is TGCGCCAGCAGCTTGGATGGGCTAGCGGGGGGATACAATGAGCAGTTCTTC. This encodes CASSLDGLAGGYNEQFF. The full variable domain, with the rest looked up from reference TRBV5-1 and TRBJ2-1, is KAGVTQTPRYLIKTRGQQVTLSCSPISGHRSVSWYQQTPGQGLQFLFEYFSETQRNKGNFPGRFSGRQFSNSRSEMNVSTLELGDSALYLCASSLDGLAGGYNEQFFGPGTRLTVL.

This clone was seen only a few times. V is TRBV19 and J is TRBJ1-5; D is possibly TRBD1 (6 bases). CDR3 size: 16 residues. CDR1 is LNHDA, CDR2 SQIVND, per germline (reference sequence). V gave up 4 bases and J gave up 2 bases, with 15 bases separating them. This chain's CDR3 is CASSSRGVRGNQPQHF. Here the CDR3 DNA reads TGTGCCAGTAGTAGCAGGGGCGTCCGGGGCAATCAGCCCCAGCATTTT.

This rearrangement joins TRBV7-8 to TRBJ2-7; D unresolved. This CDR3 has 15 residues. V lost 3 bases and J 2 bases, leaving 14 bases between the germline ends. From germline, CDR1 is SGHVS and CDR2 FQNEAQ. CDR3 amino acids: CASSFSPYGTYEQYF. The DNA for the CDR3 is TGTGCCAGCAGCTTTAGCCCGTACGGTACCTACGAGCAGTACTTC.

The chain employs TRBV9 and TRBJ1-2, with a possible D match to TRBD1 (5 bases). The CDR3 is 13 amino acids. V was trimmed by 1 base and J by 3 bases, leaving 7 bases between them. The germline V gene encodes CDR1 SGDLS and CDR2 YYNGEE. The CDR3 DNA is TGTGCCAGCAGCGTAACAGGCGACTATGGCTACACCTTC. Amino acids: CASSVTGDYGYTF.

The chain has TRBV15 and TRBJ1-5; D is uncertain. CDR1 is LNHNV, CDR2 YYDKDF, per germline (reference sequence). The V end lost 1 base, the J end lost 1 base, and 8 bases lay between the germline ends. This CDR3 has 15 residues. As DNA, the CDR3 is TGTGCCACCAGCAGAGGACAACAAAGCAATCAGCCCCAGCATTTT. Amino acids: CATSRGQQSNQPQHF. The variable domain in full, with the rest retrieved from reference TRBV15 and TRBJ1-5, is DAMVIQNPRYQVTQFGKPVTLSCSQTLNHNVMYWYQQKSSQAPKLLFHYYDKDFNNEADTPDNFQSRRPNTSFCFLDIRSPGLGDTAMYLCATSRGQQSNQPQHFGDGTRLSIL.

The CDR3 DNA sequence: TGTGCCAGCAGTTACTCGACATACAATGAGCAGTTCTTC. Translating gives CASSYSTYNEQFF. The chain is built from TRBV6-2 or TRBV6-3 and TRBJ2-1; D not certain. Deletions cut 0 bases from V and 4 bases from J, with 4 bases between. Per germline, CDR1 MNHEY and CDR2 SVGEGT. This CDR3 contains 13 residues.

The V and J genes are TRBV7-2 and TRBJ2-7; D perhaps matches TRBD2 (5 bases). Germline lookup yields CDR1 SGHTA and CDR2 FQGNSA. Trimming took 5 bases from V and 0 from J, leaving 14 bases between them. The CDR3 runs to 15 residues. CDR3 sequence reads: CASSHSAGSSYEQYF. As DNA, the CDR3 is TGTGCCAGCAGCCATAGTGCGGGTAGCTCCTACGAGCAGTACTTC.